The entry below describes one TCR beta chain. Its antigen specificity is not known. No quality values exist for individual bases; no much larger clone is one base distant. The record originates from a study of OX40 agonist ivuxolimab in advanced cancers. General notes on the study: Ivuxolimab was a fully human IgG2 agonistic monoclonal antibody targeting the costimulatory receptor OX40 (CD134). Of the approximately 50 dose-escalation patients, hepatocellular carcinoma was present in about 20, melanoma in around 15, renal cell carcinoma in 9 and head and neck cancer in 9. Peripheral TCRbeta sequencing aimed to test whether ivuxolimab altered TCR sequence diversity and caused clonal T-cell expansion. Intravenous ivuxolimab was administered to patients every 2 weeks at six dose levels: 0.01, 0.1, 0.3, 1.5, 3 and 10 mg/kg. The paper reports the monotherapy dose-escalation portion (N = 52 patients) of the phase I ivuxolimab trial. Partial responses occurred in three dose-escalation patients: two with cutaneous melanoma and one with hepatocellular carcinoma. A male proportion of 82.7% and a mean age of 60 years, ranging from roughly 23 to 85, were recorded for the dose-escalation cohort. Prior anti-PD-1, anti-PD-L1 or anti-CTLA-4 therapy was permitted, and checkpoint inhibitors had been received by less than 45% of dose-escalation patients.

Genomic DNA was isolated from the sorted cells so that the TCRbeta CDR3 region could be sequenced. The immunoSEQ Assay was used to sequence the TCRbeta CDR3 regions. The source is immuneACCESS, and TCRdb retained only in-frame sequences with V and J called. Part of the clones is not carried over; for the studies checked, unresolved V genes explain less than half of this, and the remainder is unexplained. In this sample the table shows about 35,000 clones, roughly 80% of which occur a single time. The leading ten clones occupy around a quarter of the sample. Broader findings and caveats from the paper: In the 0.1-3.0 mg/kg groups, partial responders were among the patients with the lowest normalized peripheral clonal expansion, particularly in CD8+ T cells. Clonal expansion of both CD4+ and CD8+ blood T cells was observed from baseline to week 6 at doses 0.1 to 3.0 mg/kg. The antigen specificity of the peripheral T cells that underwent clonal expansion was not determined. Low levels of normalized T-cell clonal expansion were also seen in some patients who did not respond. After ivuxolimab, CD8+ T cells had more expanded clones than CD4+ T cells on average.

Trimming leaves V shorter by 7 bases and J shorter by 3 bases, with the junction holding 8 bases beyond the gene matches. From the germline V gene, CDR1 is MDHEN and CDR2 is SYDVKM. Its CDR3 holds 14 amino acids, cysteine through phenylalanine. CDR3 DNA only is kept here, 42 bases in frame from base 1. Patients with a history of autoimmune disease or receiving systemic immunosuppression were excluded from the trial. Peripheral blood for TCR sequencing was collected from all dose cohorts at baseline, on cycle 4 day 1, and on cycle 7 day 1. Samples came from an open-label, multicenter, first-in-human phase I dose-escalation trial of ivuxolimab. The trial enrolled adults with locally advanced or metastatic head and neck squamous cell, hepatocellular, melanoma or renal cell carcinoma. CD4+ and CD8+ T cells were sorted separately from peripheral blood before TCR sequencing.

The sequence is built from TRBV28 and TRBJ1-2; a stretch of 7 junction bases matches TRBD1. The TCR originated in an adult with an advanced solid tumor such as melanoma, head and neck, liver or kidney cancer. Sequenced material: CD4+ or CD8+ T cells sorted from blood, taken in a trial of the OX40 agonist ivuxolimab. The bases read TGTGCCAGCATAGGGTCAGGGGGATACTATGGCTACACCTTC. Its protein is CASIGSGGYYGYTF.